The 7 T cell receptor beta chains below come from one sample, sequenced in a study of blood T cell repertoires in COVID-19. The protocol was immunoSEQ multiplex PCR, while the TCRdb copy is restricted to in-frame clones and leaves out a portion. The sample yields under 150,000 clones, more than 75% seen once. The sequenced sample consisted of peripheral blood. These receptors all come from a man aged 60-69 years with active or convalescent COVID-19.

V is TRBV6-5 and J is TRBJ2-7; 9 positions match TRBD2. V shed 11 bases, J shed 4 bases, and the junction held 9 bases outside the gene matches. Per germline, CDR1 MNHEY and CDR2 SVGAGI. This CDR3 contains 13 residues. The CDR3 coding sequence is TGTGCCGCCCGGGGAACTAGCGGGTACGAGCAGTACTTC. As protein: CAARGTSGYEQYF.

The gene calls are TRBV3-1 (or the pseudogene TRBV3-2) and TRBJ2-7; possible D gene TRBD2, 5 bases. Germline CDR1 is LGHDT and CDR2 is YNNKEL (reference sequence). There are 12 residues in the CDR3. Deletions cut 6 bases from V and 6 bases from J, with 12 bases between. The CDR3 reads CASSPDYGEQYF. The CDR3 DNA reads TGTGCCAGCAGTCCTGACTATGGCGAGCAGTACTTC.

CDR3 coding DNA: TGTGCCAGCCGCGACAGGGTCTACAAAAACATTCAGTACTTC. It encodes CASRDRVYKNIQYF. The J gene is TRBJ2-4, the V gene TRBV19; 7 positions agree with TRBD1. V gave up 9 bases and J gave up 3 bases; unmatched junction bases: 8. Germline V lookup: CDR1 LNHDA, CDR2 SQIVND (reference sequence). The length of the CDR3 is 14 residues.

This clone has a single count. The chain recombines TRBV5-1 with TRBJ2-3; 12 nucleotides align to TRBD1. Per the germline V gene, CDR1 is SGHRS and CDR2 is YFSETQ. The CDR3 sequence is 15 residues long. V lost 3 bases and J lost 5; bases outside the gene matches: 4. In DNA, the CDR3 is TGCGCCAGCAGCTCGGGGACAGGGGGCTTAGATACGCAGTATTTT. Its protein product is CASSSGTGGLDTQYF.

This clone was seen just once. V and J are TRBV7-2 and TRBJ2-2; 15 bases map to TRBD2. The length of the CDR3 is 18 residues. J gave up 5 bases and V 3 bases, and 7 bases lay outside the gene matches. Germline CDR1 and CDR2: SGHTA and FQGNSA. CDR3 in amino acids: CASSFMGLAGGGTGELFF. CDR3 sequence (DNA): TGTGCCAGCAGCTTTATGGGACTAGCGGGAGGAGGGACCGGGGAGCTGTTTTTT.

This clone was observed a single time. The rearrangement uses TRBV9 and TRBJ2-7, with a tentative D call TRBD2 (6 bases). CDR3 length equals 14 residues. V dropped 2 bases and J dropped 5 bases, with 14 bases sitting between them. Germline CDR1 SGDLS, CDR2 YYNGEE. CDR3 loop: CASSVGGKGNEQYF. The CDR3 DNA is TGTGCCAGCAGCGTCGGAGGGAAGGGGAACGAGCAGTACTTC.

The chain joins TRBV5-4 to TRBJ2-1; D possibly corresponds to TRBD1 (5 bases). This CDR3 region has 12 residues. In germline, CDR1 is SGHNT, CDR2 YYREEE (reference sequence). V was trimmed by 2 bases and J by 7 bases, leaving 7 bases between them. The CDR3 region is CASSFQGNEQFF. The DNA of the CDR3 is TGTGCCAGCAGCTTCCAGGGTAATGAGCAGTTCTTC.